This is a list of T cell receptor beta chains from one sample in a study of T cells in Graves' hyperthyroidism and ophthalmopathy. TCRdb reprocessed the multiplex PCR reads with MiXCR, giving one entry per CDR3 protein. The sample includes around 600,000 distinct CDR3 sequences, about 14% of them seen just once. The sequenced material came from blood. The receptors come from a woman aged 45 to 65 with Graves' ophthalmopathy. CDR3s include the opening cysteine and the closing phenylalanine or tryptophan. The D gene is left open where the match is weak. For some rows the clone size is stated as once, few or many, or as a class when expanded; others skip it.

TRBD1	many	TRBV7-2	TRBJ2-5	TGTGCCAGCAGAAAGGGACAGCCCCAAGAGACCCAGTACTTC	CASRKGQPQETQYF
.	few	TRBV5-8	TRBJ1-3	TGTGCCAGCAGCCCGGTGTGGACAGCTGGAAACACCATATATTTT	CASSPVWTAGNTIYF
TRBD2	many	TRBV27	TRBJ2-2	TGTGCCAGCAGTTTAAGCGGGAGAGTTACCGGGGAGCTGTTTTTT	CASSLSGRVTGELFF
TRBD2	many	TRBV7-3	TRBJ2-1	TGTGCCAGCAGCGAACTAGCGGGAGTCCGTGAGCAGTTCTTC	CASSELAGVREQFF
TRBD2	many	TRBV4-3	TRBJ2-1	TGCGCCAGCAGCCGCTCACTAGCGAATACGCCCAATGAGCAGTTCTTC	CASSRSLANTPNEQFF
TRBD1	many	TRBV28	TRBJ1-2	TGTGCCAGCAGTCCTGCCGCGGACAGGGATGGCTACACCTTC	CASSPAADRDGYTF
.	few	TRBV18	TRBJ2-1	TGTGCCAGCTCACCCCGGGCCGAAAAGTACAATGAGCAGTTCTTC	CASSPRAEKYNEQFF
.	many	TRBV6-5	TRBJ2-5	TGTGCCAGCAGTTACGGGAGTCCGGGGGAGACCCAGTACTTC	CASSYGSPGETQYF
TRBD1	many	TRBV11-3	TRBJ1-2	TGTGCCAGCAGCTTACGCCGGACAGGGGGTCAGGACTATGGCTACACCTTC	CASSLRRTGGQDYGYTF
.	many	TRBV18	TRBJ2-3	TGTGCCAGCTCACCACAATCCAACCCCTCTAGCACAGATACGCAGTATTTT	CASSPQSNPSSTDTQYF
.	many	TRBV27	TRBJ2-2	TGTGCCAGCAGTTTGACCCTGACAGCGAGTAACACCGGGGAGCTGTTTTTT	CASSLTLTASNTGELFF
TRBD2	.	TRBV10-3	TRBJ2-3	TGTGCCATCAGTGACCCGACTAGCGGGAGGCCCACAGATACGCAGTATTTT	CAISDPTSGRPTDTQYF
TRBD2	.	TRBV7-7	TRBJ2-7	TGTGCTAGCAGCTTATATAGCGGGAGACATTACGAGCAGTACTTC	CASSLYSGRHYEQYF
.	.	TRBV9	TRBJ2-1	TGTGCCAGCAGCTCCGAGGACAGAATAGATACCCCATACAATGAGCAGTTCTTC	CASSSEDRIDTPYNEQFF
TRBD1	few	TRBV6-1	TRBJ1-2	TGTGCCAGCAGTCCTTCGACGGGACAGAAATATGACTACACCTTC	CASSPSTGQKYDYTF
.	many	TRBV24-1	TRBJ2-3	TGTGCCACCAGTGATTTGCCCATAGATACGCAGTATTTT	CATSDLPIDTQYF
.	.	TRBV12-3/TRBV12-4	TRBJ2-3	TGTGCCAGCAGCCCCATAGGACGGGGGCACGGAGATACGCAGTATTTT	CASSPIGRGHGDTQYF
TRBD2	many	TRBV10-3	TRBJ2-1	TGTGCCATCAGTGGGATGGGACTAGCGGGAAACTACAATGAGCAGTTCTTC	CAISGMGLAGNYNEQFF
.	many	TRBV9	TRBJ1-1	TGTGCCAGCAGCGTAGAGGGGGACGGTGGTGAAGCTTTCTTT	CASSVEGDGGEAFF
.	.	TRBV3-1	TRBJ2-6	TGTGCCAGCAGCCCCCACCATCGAGCCAACGTCCTGACTTTC	CASSPHHRANVLTF
TRBD1	.	TRBV20-1	TRBJ1-2	TGCAGTGCTAGAGACCAGGGGGGGACTCCAGGGGACTATGGCTACACCTTC	CSARDQGGTPGDYGYTF
TRBD2	few	TRBV19	TRBJ2-1	TGTGCCAGTAGTATGCGGCGAGGGACTAGCGGGGGCAATGAGCAGTTCTTC	CASSMRRGTSGGNEQFF
.	many	TRBV24-1	TRBJ2-5	TGTGCCACCAGTGACCCTCCCAGGGGGGACGAGACCCAGTACTTC	CATSDPPRGDETQYF
.	many	TRBV20-1	TRBJ2-7	TGCAGTGCTAGCCTCCTTGACCTCTACGAGCAGTACTTC	CSASLLDLYEQYF
TRBD1	few	TRBV24-1	TRBJ2-5	TGTGCCACCAGTGTTGGGGACAGGGAGGAGGCCCAGTACTTC	CATSVGDREEAQYF
.	few	TRBV7-9	TRBJ1-3	TGTGCCAGCAGCTTTTCTGCAGGGTGGGGAAACACCATATATTTT	CASSFSAGWGNTIYF
.	many	TRBV12-3/TRBV12-4	TRBJ2-5	TGTGCCAGCAGTTTGATTGGCGGGCCACATCAAGAGACCCAGTACTTC	CASSLIGGPHQETQYF
TRBD1	.	TRBV5-1	TRBJ1-4	TGCGCCAGCAGCTTGGTGGGACAGGCGAGTGAAAAACTGTTTTTT	CASSLVGQASEKLFF
TRBD2	many	TRBV14	TRBJ2-5	TGTGCCAGCAGCCTGTGGACTAGCGGGGTTCAAGAGACCCAGTACTTC	CASSLWTSGVQETQYF
.	once	TRBV28	TRBJ2-7	TGTGCCAGCAGTCTCAACCCAGGGACGGTAGCCTACGAGCAGTACTTC	CASSLNPGTVAYEQYF
.	few	TRBV6-2/TRBV6-3	TRBJ2-1	TGTGCCAGCAGAGACTGGTACAATGAGCAGTTCTTC	CASRDWYNEQFF
.	many	TRBV28	TRBJ2-1	TGTGCCAGCAGTTCCCCAGGCATGGGTTTCAATGAGCAGTTCTTC	CASSSPGMGFNEQFF
.	many	TRBV20-1	TRBJ2-7	TGCAGTGCTAGGGGAGGTGGGATAAGGCCCTACGAGCAGTACTTC	CSARGGGIRPYEQYF